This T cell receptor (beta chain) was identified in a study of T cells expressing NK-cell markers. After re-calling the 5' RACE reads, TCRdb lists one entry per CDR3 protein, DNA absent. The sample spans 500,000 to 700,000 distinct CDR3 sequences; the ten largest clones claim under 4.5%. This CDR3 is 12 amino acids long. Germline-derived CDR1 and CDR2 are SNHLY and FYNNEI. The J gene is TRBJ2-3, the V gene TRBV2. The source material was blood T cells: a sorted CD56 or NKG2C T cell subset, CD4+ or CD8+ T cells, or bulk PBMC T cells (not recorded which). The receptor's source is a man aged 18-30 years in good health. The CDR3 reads CASIELMDTQYF.